Listed below are T cell receptor beta chains from one sample, sequenced in a study of persistence of HIV-infected CD4 T cells. The data were produced by immunoSEQ multiplex PCR, yet TCRdb's version contains in-frame clones alone and is incomplete. The data contain 8,000 or so clones, roughly two thirds of them seen just once; the ten biggest clones take up under 20%. Antigens of these TCRs are unknown. This specimen was CD4+ T cells sorted from PBMCs after 18-hour stimulation, taken from a patient who received antiretroviral therapy. These receptors originate from an adult man with HIV who was CMV-seropositive. The CDR3 runs from the conserved cysteine through the conserved F or W. Some rows mark clone size as missing; the rest say once, few, many or name a class of expanded clone.

v_gene	abundance	CDR3aa
TRBV7-9	-	CASTSIGGGKGYGYTF
TRBV3-1/TRBV3-2	-	CASSLDRGRDWVYGYTF
TRBV19	-	CASSIDLMTGRTGELFF
TRBV7-2	-	CASSPKFTDTQYF
TRBV27	once	CATRTTGGANTQYF
TRBV19	large	CASSIDHSTGRTYGYTF
TRBV19	-	CASKTGTGLGEQYF
TRBV11-3	-	CASSLGGGQGSYNEQFF
TRBV19	-	CASSIDRGTGKSYGYTF
TRBV27	-	CASSQRTGGGISEAFF
TRBV11-1	once	CASSSPQGVRTDTQYF
TRBV7-6	-	CASSRNPGTGEPQHF
TRBV7-2	few	CASSSHLLTADNQPQHF
TRBV9	-	CASSGQYTGELFF
TRBV3-1/TRBV3-2	-	CASSQGTGGNTEAFF
TRBV5-1	few	CASSTGQGNTEAFF
TRBV19	-	CASSIETGAYEQYF
TRBV11-1	-	CASSLHRGALGGYTF
TRBV11-2	-	CASSEGTGVTNEKLFF
TRBV30	-	CAWSHKGGNSPLHF
TRBV7-8	medium-sized	CASSSEATGPISGNTIYF
TRBV12-3/TRBV12-4	-	CASSLGENTEAFF
TRBV6-5	-	CASSRDSNQPQHF
TRBV11-1	-	CASSLGGRKTEAFF
TRBV6-5	-	CATIRGQNIGNTIYF
TRBV5-1	-	CASSDRTGPTYEQYF
TRBV6-5	once	CAWQGTATDTQYF
TRBV30	medium-sized	CAWSVDVNTEAFF
TRBV30	-	CAWIWSGLNTEAFF
TRBV20-1	-	CSANSYNEQFF
TRBV20-1	few	CSASPPGGVTEAFF
TRBV24-1	-	CATSDSLAGANTGELFF
TRBV6-4	-	CASSAGGGSPLHF
TRBV18	-	CASSPQGTGNQPQHF
TRBV30	medium-sized	CAWSVKSTGNTEAFF
TRBV27	few	CASSLEGGENSPLHF
TRBV7-2	-	CASSLGTSGINEQFF
TRBV6-5	few	CASSYLTGPYEQYF
TRBV16	-	CASSQSGRADTQYF
TRBV6-5	medium-sized	CASSQGHEQYF
TRBV11-3	medium-sized	CASSLGEGMNTEAFF
TRBV11-3	-	CASSLSGFTEETQYF
TRBV27	-	CASSETRQGTGGYTF
TRBV5-1	-	CASSLQGWDGYTF
TRBV27	large	CASSLKAITHYEQYF
TRBV7-2	-	CASSVRTGGDQPQHF
TRBV6-5	-	CASAGGRQYEQYF
TRBV7-4	-	CASSSLTELKGQGASNQPQHF
TRBV7-6	-	CASSSGRLGEQYF
TRBV6-6	-	CASSYGDSTDTQYF
TRBV10-3	-	CAITPSRNTEAFF
TRBV13	-	CASSYRTSGTYLYEQYF